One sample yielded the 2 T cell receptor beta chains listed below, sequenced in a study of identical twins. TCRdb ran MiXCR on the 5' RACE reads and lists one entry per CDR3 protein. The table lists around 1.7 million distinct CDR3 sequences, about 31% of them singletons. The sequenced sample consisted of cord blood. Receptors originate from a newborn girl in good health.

The CDR3 loop is CSARYVGGTDRTRTDTQYF. CDR3 sequence (DNA): TGCAGTGCTAGATACGTAGGCGGGACCGATCGGACACGCACAGATACGCAGTATTTT. V is TRBV20-1 and J is TRBJ2-3; D is perhaps TRBD2 (6 bases). Germline CDR1 is DFQATT and CDR2 is SNEGSKA (reference sequence). The germline V and J ends were trimmed by 2 bases and 1 base, with 25 bases remaining between them. The CDR3 has 19 amino acids.

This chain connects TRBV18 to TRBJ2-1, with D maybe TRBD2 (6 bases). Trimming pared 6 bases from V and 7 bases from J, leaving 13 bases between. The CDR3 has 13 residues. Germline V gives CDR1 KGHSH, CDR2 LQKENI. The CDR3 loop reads CASSKQRGNEQFF. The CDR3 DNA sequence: TGTGCCAGCTCCAAACAACGGGGGAATGAGCAGTTCTTC.